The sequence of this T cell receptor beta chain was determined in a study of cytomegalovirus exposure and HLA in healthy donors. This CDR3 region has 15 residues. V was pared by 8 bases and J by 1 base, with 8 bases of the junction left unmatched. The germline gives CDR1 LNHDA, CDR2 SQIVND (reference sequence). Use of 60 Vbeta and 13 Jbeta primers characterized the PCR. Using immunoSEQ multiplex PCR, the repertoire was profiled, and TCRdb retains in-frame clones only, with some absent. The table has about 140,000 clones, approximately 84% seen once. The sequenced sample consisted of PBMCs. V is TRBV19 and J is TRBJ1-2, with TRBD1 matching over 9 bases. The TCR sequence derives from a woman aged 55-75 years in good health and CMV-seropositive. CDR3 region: CASRPQGADNYGYTF. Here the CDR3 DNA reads TGTGCCAGTCGACCACAGGGGGCGGATAACTATGGCTACACCTTC. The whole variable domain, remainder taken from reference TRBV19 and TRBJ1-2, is DGGITQSPKYLFRKEGQNVTLSCEQNLNHDAMYWYRQDPGQGLRLIYYSQIVNDFQKGDIAEGYSVSREKKESFPLTVTSAQKNPTAFYLCASRPQGADNYGYTFGSGTRLTVV.